This T cell receptor beta chain was obtained from a study of response to subunit inactivated influenza vaccine. Regarding the study as a whole: It was suggested by the authors that few new T cells are recruited by each seasonal influenza vaccination.

The CDR3 is 15 residues long. Germline CDR1 SGHVS, CDR2 FQNEAQ. Trimming took off 5 bases at V and 4 bases at J, with 17 bases between the two ends. This clonotype has only a few counts. Its antigen is still unknown. Each CDR3 protein is one row after TCRdb ran MiXCR on the RT-PCR reads. The sample shows 450,000 to 700,000 distinct CDR3 sequences, 14% of them seen only once. The specimen was PBMCs from blood, collected about 12 days after vaccination. This TCR derives from a man between 50 and 59 years old who received an inactivated influenza vaccine. This sequence joins TRBV7-8 and TRBJ2-5; D tentatively fits TRBD1 or TRBD2 (6 bases each). Written as DNA, the CDR3 is TGTGCCAGCAGCCTGAGTGGGGGGCGGAGAGAGACCCAGTACTTC. Its translation: CASSLSGGRRETQYF.